This TCR beta chain was profiled in a study of blood T cell repertoires in COVID-19. Regarding this clone: The same CDR3 is also encoded by other DNA sequences in this sample.

With 0 bases clipped from V and 4 bases from J, the junction kept 4 bases outside the gene matches. There are 14 residues in the CDR3. Germline V lookup: CDR1 SGHRS, CDR2 YFSETQ. The assay was immunoSEQ multiplex PCR, and TCRdb's table has in-frame clones only and misses some. The table includes about 59,000 clones, about four fifths detected once. This TCR was recovered from a woman older than 75 with active or convalescent COVID-19. The chain joins TRBV5-1 to TRBJ2-7; 7 bases agree with TRBD2. The sample consisted of peripheral blood. CDR3: CASSLGTSGYEQYF. CDR3 DNA: TGCGCCAGCAGCTTGGGGACTAGTGGGTACGAGCAGTACTTC.